This T cell receptor beta chain was recovered during a study of regulatory and conventional T cells in RAG deficiency. Findings of the study overall: Shorter CDR3s in all patient subsets; >80% Treg-Tconv overlap in Omenn. Other subsets showed around 9.4-fold reductions, but Treg unique TCR beta sequences fell roughly 110-fold in these patients.

This clone occurred a few times. Its target is not known. Repertoires were generated with immunoSEQ multiplex PCR, while TCRdb's copy carries only in-frame clones and drops some. The sample has approximately 7,000 clones, roughly four fifths seen once; the top ten hold around 13%. Germline CDR1 reads KGHSH; CDR2 reads LQKENI. With 4 bases removed from V and 3 bases from J, the gap between germline ends came to 9 bases. The CDR3 spans 14 residues. This sample was shared with a second study, whose subject was regulatory T cells. As reported in that work: Primers: 52 TRBV forward and 13 TRBJ reverse. Skewed V and J usage and few unique V-J pairs marked patient repertoires, most in Tregs.

This sequence joins TRBV18 and TRBJ2-2; D remains unclear. The material sequenced was CD8+ T cells sorted from blood. The TCR sequence derives from a human donor in good health. CDR3 DNA sequence: TGTGCCAGCTCACAACTGACTCACACCGGGGAGCTGTTTTTT. Protein sequence: CASSQLTHTGELFF.